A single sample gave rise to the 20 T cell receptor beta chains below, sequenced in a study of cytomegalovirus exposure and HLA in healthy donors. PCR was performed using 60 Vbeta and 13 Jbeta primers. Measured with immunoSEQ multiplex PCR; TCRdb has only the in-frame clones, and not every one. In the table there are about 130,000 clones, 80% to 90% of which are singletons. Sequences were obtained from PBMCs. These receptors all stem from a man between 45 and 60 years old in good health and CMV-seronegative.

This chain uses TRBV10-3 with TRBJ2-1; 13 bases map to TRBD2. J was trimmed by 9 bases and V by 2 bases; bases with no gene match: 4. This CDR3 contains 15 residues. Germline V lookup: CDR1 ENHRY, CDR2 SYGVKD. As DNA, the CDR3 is TGTGCCATCAGTGAGGGGACTAGCGGGGATAGTGAGCAGTTCTTC. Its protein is CAISEGTSGDSEQFF.

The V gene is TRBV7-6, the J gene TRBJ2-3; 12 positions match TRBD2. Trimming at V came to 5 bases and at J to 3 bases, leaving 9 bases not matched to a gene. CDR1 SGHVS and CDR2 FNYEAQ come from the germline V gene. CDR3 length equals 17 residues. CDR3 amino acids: CASSPPLTSGGTDTQYF. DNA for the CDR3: TGTGCCAGCAGCCCCCCACTGACTAGCGGGGGTACAGATACGCAGTATTTT.

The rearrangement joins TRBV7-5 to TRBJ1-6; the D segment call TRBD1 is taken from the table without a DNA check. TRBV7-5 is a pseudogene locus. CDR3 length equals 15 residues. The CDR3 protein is CARSPVTGPSSPLHF. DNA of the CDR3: TGTGCCAGAAGCCCCGTCACAGGCCCCAGTTCACCCCTCCACTTT.

CDR3 in amino acids: CAWAPQGTLSGANVLTF. The CDR3 DNA sequence: TGTGCCTGGGCCCCCCAGGGGACGCTCTCCGGGGCCAACGTCCTGACTTTC. V gene TRBV30 combines with J gene TRBJ2-6; D is perhaps TRBD1 (6 bases). Germline V gene sequence: CDR1 GTSNPN, CDR2 SVGIG (reference sequence). Trimming pared 5 bases from V and 4 bases from J, leaving 21 bases between. The CDR3 spans 17 residues.

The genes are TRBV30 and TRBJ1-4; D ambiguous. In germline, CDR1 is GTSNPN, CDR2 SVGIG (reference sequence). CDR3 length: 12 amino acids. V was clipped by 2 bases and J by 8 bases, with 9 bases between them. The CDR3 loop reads CAWSSGWEKLFF. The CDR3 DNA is TGTGCCTGGAGTTCCGGGTGGGAAAAACTGTTTTTT.

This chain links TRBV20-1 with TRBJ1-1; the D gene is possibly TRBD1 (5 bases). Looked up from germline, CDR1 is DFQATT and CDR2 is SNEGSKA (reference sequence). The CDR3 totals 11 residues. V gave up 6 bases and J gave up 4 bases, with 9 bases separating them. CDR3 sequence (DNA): TGCAGTGCGGGACTGATCACTGAAGCTTTCTTT. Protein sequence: CSAGLITEAFF.

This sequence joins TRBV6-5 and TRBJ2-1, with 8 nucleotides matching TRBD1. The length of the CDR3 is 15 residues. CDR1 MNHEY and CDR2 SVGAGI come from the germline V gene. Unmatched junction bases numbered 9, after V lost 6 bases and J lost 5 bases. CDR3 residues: CASRLGQGRHNEQFF. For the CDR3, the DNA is TGTGCCAGCAGACTCGGACAGGGCCGACACAATGAGCAGTTCTTC.

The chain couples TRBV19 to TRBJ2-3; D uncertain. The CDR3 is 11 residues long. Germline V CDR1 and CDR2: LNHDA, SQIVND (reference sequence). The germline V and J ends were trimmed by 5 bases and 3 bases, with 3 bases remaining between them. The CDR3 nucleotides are TGTGCCAGTAGTGAGACAGATACGCAGTATTTT. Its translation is CASSETDTQYF.

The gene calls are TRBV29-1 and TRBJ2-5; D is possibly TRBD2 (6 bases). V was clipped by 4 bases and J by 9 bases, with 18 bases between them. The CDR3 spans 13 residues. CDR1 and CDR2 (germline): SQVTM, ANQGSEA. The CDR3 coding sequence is TGCAGCGTTGGGGGGGTCACACGTGGGGCCCAGTACTTC. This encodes CSVGGVTRGAQYF.

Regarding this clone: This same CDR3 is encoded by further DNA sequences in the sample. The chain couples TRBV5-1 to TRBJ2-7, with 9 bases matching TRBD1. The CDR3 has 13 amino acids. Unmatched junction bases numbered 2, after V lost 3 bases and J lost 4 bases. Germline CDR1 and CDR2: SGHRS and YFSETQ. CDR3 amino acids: CASSWGQGYEQYF. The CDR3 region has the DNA TGCGCCAGCAGCTGGGGACAGGGTTACGAGCAGTACTTC.

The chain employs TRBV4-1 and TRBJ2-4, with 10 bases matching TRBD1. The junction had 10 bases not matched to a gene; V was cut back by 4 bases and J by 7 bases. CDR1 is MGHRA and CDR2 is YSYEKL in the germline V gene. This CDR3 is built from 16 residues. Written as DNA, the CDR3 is TGCGCCAGCAGCCCTAACCCGACAGGGGGCGCGAACATTCAGTACTTC. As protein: CASSPNPTGGANIQYF.

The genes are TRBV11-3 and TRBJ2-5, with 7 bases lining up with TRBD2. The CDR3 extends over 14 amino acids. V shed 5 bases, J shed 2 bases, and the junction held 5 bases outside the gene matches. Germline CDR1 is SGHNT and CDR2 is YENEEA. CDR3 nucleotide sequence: TGTGCCAGCAGCCTGGGGGGGAGTCAAGAGACCCAGTACTTC. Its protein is CASSLGGSQETQYF.

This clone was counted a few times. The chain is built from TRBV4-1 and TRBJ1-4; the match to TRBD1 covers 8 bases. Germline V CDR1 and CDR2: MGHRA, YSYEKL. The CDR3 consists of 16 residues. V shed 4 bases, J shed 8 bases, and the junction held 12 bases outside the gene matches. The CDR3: CASSRGQAGTGEKLFF. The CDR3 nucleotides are TGCGCCAGCAGCCGGGGACAGGCCGGTACGGGAGAAAAACTGTTTTTT.

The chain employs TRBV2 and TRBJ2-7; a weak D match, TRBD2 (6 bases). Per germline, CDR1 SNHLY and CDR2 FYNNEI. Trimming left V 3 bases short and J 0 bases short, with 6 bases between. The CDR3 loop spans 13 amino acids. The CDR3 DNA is TGTGCCAGCAGTGACGGGAGCTCCTACGAGCAGTACTTC. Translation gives CASSDGSSYEQYF. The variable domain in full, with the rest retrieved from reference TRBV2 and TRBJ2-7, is EPEVTQTPSHQVTQMGQEVILRCVPISNHLYFYWYRQILGQKVEFLVSFYNNEISEKSEIFDDQFSVERPDGSNFTLKIRSTKLEDSAMYFCASSDGSSYEQYFGPGTRLTVT.

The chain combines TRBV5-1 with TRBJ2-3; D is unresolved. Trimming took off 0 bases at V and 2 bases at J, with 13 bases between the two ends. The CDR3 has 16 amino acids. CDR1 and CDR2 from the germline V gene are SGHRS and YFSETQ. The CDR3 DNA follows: TGCGCCAGCAGCTTGGGTAGCTCCGCCCTCACAGATACGCAGTATTTT. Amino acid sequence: CASSLGSSALTDTQYF.

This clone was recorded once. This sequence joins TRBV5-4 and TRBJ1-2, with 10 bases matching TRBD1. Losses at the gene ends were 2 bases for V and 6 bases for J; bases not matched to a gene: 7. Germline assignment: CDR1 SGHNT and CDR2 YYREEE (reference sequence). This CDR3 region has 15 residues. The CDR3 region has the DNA TGTGCCAGCAGCTTAGATCGACAGGGGGCGAATGGCTACACCTTC. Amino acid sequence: CASSLDRQGANGYTF.

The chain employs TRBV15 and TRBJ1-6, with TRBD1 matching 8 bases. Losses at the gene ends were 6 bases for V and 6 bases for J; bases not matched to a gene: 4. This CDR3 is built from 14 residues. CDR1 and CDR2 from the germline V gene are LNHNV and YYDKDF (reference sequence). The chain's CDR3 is CATSGTGGNSPLHF. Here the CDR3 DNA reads TGTGCCACCAGTGGGACAGGCGGTAATTCACCCCTCCACTTT.

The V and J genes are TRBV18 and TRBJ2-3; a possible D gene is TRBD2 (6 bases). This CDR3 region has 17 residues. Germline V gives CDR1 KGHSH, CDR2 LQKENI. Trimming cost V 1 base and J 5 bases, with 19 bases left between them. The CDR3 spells CASSPLYPPGDGDTQYF. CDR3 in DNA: TGTGCCAGCTCACCACTTTATCCCCCGGGGGACGGAGATACGCAGTATTTT.

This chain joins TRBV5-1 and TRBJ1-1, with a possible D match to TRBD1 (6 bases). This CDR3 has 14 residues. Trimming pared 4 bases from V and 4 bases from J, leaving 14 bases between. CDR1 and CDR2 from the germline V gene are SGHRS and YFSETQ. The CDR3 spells CASSQGGGSTEAFF. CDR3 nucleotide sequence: TGCGCCAGCAGCCAAGGGGGGGGGAGCACTGAAGCTTTCTTT.

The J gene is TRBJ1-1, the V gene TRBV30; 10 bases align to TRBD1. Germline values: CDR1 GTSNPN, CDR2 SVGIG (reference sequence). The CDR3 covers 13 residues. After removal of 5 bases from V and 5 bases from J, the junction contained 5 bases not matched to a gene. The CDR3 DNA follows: TGTGCCTGGGGGACAGGGGTAGGAACTGAAGCTTTCTTT. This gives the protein CAWGTGVGTEAFF.